A single sample gave rise to the 27 T cell receptor beta chains below, sequenced in a study of T cell responses to AZD1222 COVID-19 vaccine. Libraries were prepared by immunoSEQ multiplex PCR; TCRdb keeps only in-frame clonotypes and omits some of them. Of 95,000 to 150,000 clones listed, 92% are singletons. The specimen was peripheral blood, collected on day 0 of AZD1222 vaccination. These receptors came from an adult in good health.

This sequence joins TRBV6-6 and TRBJ1-5; D unclear. The V gene's germline CDR1 is MNHNY and CDR2 SVGAGI (reference sequence). This CDR3 has 15 amino acids. Trimming left V 7 bases short and J 0 bases short, with 13 bases between. The CDR3 region is CASISGFYSNQPQHF. In DNA form, the CDR3 reads TGTGCCAGCATCTCAGGATTTTATAGCAATCAGCCCCAGCATTTT.

This chain connects TRBV27 to TRBJ1-5; D not resolved. V was shortened by 5 bases and J by 3 bases, with 8 bases between the two germline ends. The CDR3 contains 13 residues. Germline CDR1 is MNHEY and CDR2 is SMNVEV (reference sequence). The CDR3 DNA follows: TGTGCCAGCAGTCTTTGGCTCAATCAGCCCCAGCATTTT. This codes for CASSLWLNQPQHF.

The V and J genes are TRBV24-1 and TRBJ2-1; TRBD2 aligns across 7 bases. The J segment lost 6 bases and the V segment lost 4 bases, leaving 8 bases of the junction unmatched. The germline gives CDR1 KGHDR, CDR2 SFDVKD. This CDR3 contains 15 residues. CDR3 in amino acids: CATSDLSGPPNEQFF. As DNA, the CDR3 is TGTGCCACCAGTGACCTTAGCGGGCCCCCCAATGAGCAGTTCTTC.

This chain connects TRBV15 to TRBJ1-5; D is ambiguous. In germline, CDR1 is LNHNV, CDR2 YYDKDF (reference sequence). The CDR3 is 14 amino acids. Trimming took off 5 bases at V and 3 bases at J, with 11 bases between the two ends. CDR3 sequence reads: CATSPGRYNQPQHF. The CDR3 DNA is TGTGCCACCAGCCCCGGGAGGTACAATCAGCCCCAGCATTTT.

The genes are TRBV4-3 and TRBJ2-1; D is ambiguous. The germline gives CDR1 LGHNA, CDR2 YSLEER. The CDR3 sequence is 13 residues long. Trimming removed 4 bases from V and 8 bases from J, with 12 bases in between. CDR3 protein: CASSPRPVDEQFF. In nucleotides, the CDR3 is TGCGCCAGCAGCCCGCGGCCGGTGGATGAGCAGTTCTTC.

This sequence joins TRBV19 and TRBJ1-2; the D gene is possibly TRBD1 (5 bases). Looked up from germline, CDR1 is LNHDA and CDR2 is SQIVND (reference sequence). The CDR3 runs to 16 residues. The V gene lost 5 bases and the J gene lost 0 bases, with 16 bases spanning the gap. Here the CDR3 DNA reads TGTGCCAGTAGTCCCTCCGGGACCGAAGCTAACTATGGCTACACCTTC. Its protein is CASSPSGTEANYGYTF.

This clone turned up a few times. The chain recombines TRBV18 with TRBJ2-2, with D hard to call. CDR1 is KGHSH, CDR2 LQKENI, per germline. V was trimmed by 5 bases and J by 3 bases, leaving 4 bases between them. The CDR3 length is 12 residues. The CDR3 sequence: CASSSDTGELFF. CDR3 nucleotides: TGTGCCAGCTCATCGGACACCGGGGAGCTGTTTTTT.

V usage is TRBV13 and J usage is TRBJ2-2; tentative D call: TRBD2 (7 bases). CDR1 and CDR2 from the germline V gene are PRHDT and FYEKMQ (reference sequence). Trimming took 0 bases from V and 7 from J, leaving 12 bases between them. The CDR3 length is 15 residues. The CDR3 region has the DNA TGTGCCAGCAGCTTAGGACGGGGGGCCGTCGGGGAGCTGTTTTTT. The encoded protein is CASSLGRGAVGELFF.

The CDR3 is CASSRPGGPNYGYTF. For the CDR3, the DNA is TGTGCCAGCAGCCGGCCGGGGGGGCCCAACTATGGCTACACCTTC. The gene calls are TRBV3-1 (or the pseudogene TRBV3-2) and TRBJ1-2; tentative D call: TRBD1 (6 bases). V was clipped by 4 bases and J by 2 bases, with 14 bases between them. The CDR3 contains 15 residues. CDR1 and CDR2 from the germline V gene are LGHDT and YNNKEL (reference sequence).

The rearrangement links TRBV10-2 to TRBJ1-4; no clear D gene. Between the trimmed V and J ends, which lost 9 bases and 5 bases, there was a span of 13 bases. CDR3 length equals 13 residues. Looked up from germline, CDR1 is WSHSY and CDR2 is SAAADI. The CDR3 DNA is TGCGCCAGTGGGAGTACACCCAATGAAAAACTGTTTTTT. Translation gives CASGSTPNEKLFF.

J is TRBJ1-5 and V is TRBV3-1 (or the pseudogene TRBV3-2), with TRBD1 as a possible D gene (6 bases). Trimming took 0 bases from V and 1 from J, leaving 13 bases between them. Germline V gene lookup returns CDR1 LGHDT and CDR2 YNNKEL (reference sequence). The CDR3 is made up of 17 amino acids. The CDR3 protein is CASSQDGGRLSNQPQHF. The CDR3 coding sequence is TGTGCCAGCAGCCAAGATGGGGGCCGTTTGAGCAATCAGCCCCAGCATTTT.

The CDR3 region has the DNA TGTGCCAGCAGCGAATCGAGCGGGAGGAGGACAGATACGCAGTATTTT. Amino acid sequence: CASSESSGRRTDTQYF. V gene TRBV3-1 (or the pseudogene TRBV3-2) combines with J gene TRBJ2-3, with 9 bases lining up with TRBD2. V was pared by 5 bases and J by 3 bases, with 9 bases of the junction left unmatched. Germline V gives CDR1 LGHDT, CDR2 YNNKEL (reference sequence). The CDR3 consists of 16 residues.

The count of this clone is one. The chain carries TRBV19 and TRBJ1-4; D unresolved. Trimming shortened V by 7 bases and J by 0 bases, and 15 bases separated the two germline ends. Per germline, CDR1 LNHDA and CDR2 SQIVND (reference sequence). The CDR3 totals 16 residues. The CDR3 loop reads CASKSEGTATNEKLFF. The CDR3 DNA follows: TGTGCCAGTAAAAGTGAGGGTACCGCAACTAATGAAAAACTGTTTTTT.

The rearrangement uses TRBV6-1 and TRBJ1-2; D ambiguous. Trimming stripped 3 bases from V and 5 bases from J, with 7 bases between. Germline values: CDR1 MNHNS, CDR2 SASEGT. CDR3 length equals 12 residues. The CDR3 nucleotides read TGTGCCAGCAGTGACCAATCGTATGGCTACACCTTC. Translation gives CASSDQSYGYTF.

The CDR3 is CASSRVSGKSGSGNTIYF. For the CDR3, the DNA is TGTGCCAGCAGCCGAGTATCGGGGAAATCCGGCTCTGGAAACACCATATATTTT. J is TRBJ1-3 and V is TRBV7-9; D is ambiguous. Germline assignment: CDR1 SEHNR and CDR2 FQNEAQ (reference sequence). The length of the CDR3 is 18 residues. The V end lost 5 bases, the J end lost 0 bases, and 20 bases lay between the germline ends.

The genes are TRBV7-2 and TRBJ1-5, with no clear D. Trimming cost V 1 base and J 5 bases, with 6 bases left between them. The CDR3 consists of 13 residues. The germline V gene encodes CDR1 SGHTA and CDR2 FQGNSA. CDR3 in DNA: TGTGCCAGCAGCTTAGGGGCCGATCAGCCCCAGCATTTT. Protein: CASSLGADQPQHF.

This chain connects TRBV5-8 to TRBJ2-1; 10 bases match TRBD1. The CDR3 spans 15 residues. Germline V gene data show CDR1 as SGHTS and CDR2 as YDEGEE. J was trimmed by 7 bases and V by 3 bases; bases with no gene match: 7. The CDR3 bases are TGTGCCAGCAGCTCCCCGGGACAGGGGAGGAATGAGCAGTTCTTC. Amino acids: CASSSPGQGRNEQFF.

The V call is TRBV18, the J call TRBJ1-1, with a weak D call TRBD1 (5 bases). V was pared by 6 bases and J by 5 bases, with 13 bases between. Looked up from germline, CDR1 is KGHSH and CDR2 is LQKENI. The CDR3 consists of 13 residues. Here the CDR3 reads CASSRTRETEAFF. The CDR3, as DNA: TGTGCCAGCTCCCGTACCAGGGAAACTGAAGCTTTCTTT.

The CDR3 nucleotides are TGTGCCAGCGCCTGGACAGTGGGTAGCGGTCAGCCCCAGCATTTT. The encoded protein is CASAWTVGSGQPQHF. The chain combines TRBV6-5 with TRBJ1-5; tentatively, D is TRBD1 (6 bases). CDR3 length: 15 amino acids. Trimming shortened V by 8 bases and J by 6 bases, and 20 bases separated the two germline ends. Germline V gives CDR1 MNHEY, CDR2 SVGAGI.

Only one count was recorded for this clone. The chain carries TRBV14 and TRBJ1-4, with D possibly TRBD1 on 5 matching bases. Trimming pared 4 bases from V and 0 bases from J, leaving 9 bases between. CDR1 is SGHDN, CDR2 FVKESK, per germline. This CDR3 spans 15 amino acids. The CDR3 bases are TGTGCCAGCAGCCGCGGGGGTACAACTAATGAAAAACTGTTTTTT. It yields the protein CASSRGGTTNEKLFF.

This clone was observed a few times. V is TRBV4-1 and J is TRBJ1-2, with no clear D. From germline, CDR1 is MGHRA and CDR2 YSYEKL. V lost 4 bases and J lost 6, with 18 bases in between. This CDR3 contains 15 residues. CDR3 in DNA: TGCGCCAGCAGCCTCACAGTGGTAGGTGTGGATGGCTACACCTTC. Protein: CASSLTVVGVDGYTF.

The rearrangement uses TRBV2 and TRBJ2-7; 8 nucleotides agree with TRBD2. This CDR3 comprises 14 residues. V gave up 0 bases and J gave up 7 bases; unmatched junction bases: 5. Per the germline V gene, CDR1 is SNHLY and CDR2 is FYNNEI. The CDR3 nucleotides are TGTGCCAGCAGTGAAGCCTCAGCGGGGGTTGAGCAGTACTTC. Translating gives CASSEASAGVEQYF.

The chain employs TRBV3-1 (or the pseudogene TRBV3-2) and TRBJ1-2, with 8 bases that match TRBD1. In germline, CDR1 is LGHDT, CDR2 YNNKEL (reference sequence). CDR3 length: 14 residues. The junction had 0 bases not matched to a gene; V was cut back by 3 bases and J by 0 bases. The CDR3 nucleotides are TGTGCCAGCAGCCACAGGGGGCCTAACTATGGCTACACCTTC. Protein: CASSHRGPNYGYTF.

The V call is TRBV7-2, the J call TRBJ2-1; D remains ambiguous. The CDR3 is 15 residues long. Trimming pared 3 bases from V and 0 bases from J, leaving 9 bases between. CDR1 and CDR2 from the germline V gene are SGHTA and FQGNSA. The CDR3 here is CASSFVWGSYNEQFF. The CDR3 DNA follows: TGTGCCAGCAGCTTTGTCTGGGGCTCCTACAATGAGCAGTTCTTC.

The chain has TRBV27 and TRBJ2-6; no firm D call. This CDR3 is built from 16 residues. Trimming shortened V by 3 bases and J by 0 bases, and 9 bases separated the two germline ends. The germline CDR1 and CDR2 sequences are MNHEY and SMNVEV (reference sequence). CDR3 residues: CASSFSGISGANVLTF. Here the CDR3 DNA reads TGTGCCAGCAGTTTTTCCGGAATCTCTGGGGCCAACGTCCTGACTTTC.

This chain links TRBV5-4 with TRBJ2-3; 11 bases agree with TRBD2. CDR3 length: 16 amino acids. J lost 2 bases, V lost 4 bases, and 6 bases had no gene match. Germline assignment: CDR1 SGHNT and CDR2 YYREEE (reference sequence). This chain's CDR3 is CASSAGLAGPTDTQYF. In DNA, the CDR3 is TGTGCCAGCAGCGCAGGACTAGCGGGCCCCACAGATACGCAGTATTTT.

The CDR3 coding sequence is TGCAGCGTTGGGACAGGGGCCGTGAACACTGAAGCTTTCTTT. Residues: CSVGTGAVNTEAFF. The chain carries TRBV29-1 and TRBJ1-1, with TRBD1 identical over 9 bases. Germline CDR1 reads SQVTM; CDR2 reads ANQGSEA. V shed 4 bases and J 0 bases; nucleotides not matched to a gene: 3. This CDR3 comprises 14 residues.